The 15 T cell receptor beta chains presented below share a single source sample, sequenced in a study of shared clonotypes between healthy human individuals. Sequenced by immunoSEQ multiplex PCR; TCRdb stores in-frame clones only, minus some. The sample consists of about 2.1 million clones, roughly 93% of them appearing once. Only CD45RO-negative cells positively selected for CCR7 counted as naive CD8 cells, so terminally differentiated effector memory CD45RA+ cells were excluded. The specimen sequenced was naive CD8+ T cells from PBMCs. These receptors were obtained from a young man in good health. Some clones in this sample may be carry-over from other donors' samples.

This chain joins TRBV7-6 and TRBJ1-4, with 9 bases that match TRBD1. In germline, CDR1 is SGHVS, CDR2 FNYEAQ. CDR3 length: 21 amino acids. The trim removed 5 bases at V and 1 base at J, leaving 20 bases unmatched. The CDR3 here is CASSPPRRTGESPLTNEKLFF. The CDR3 DNA is TGTGCCAGCAGCCCCCCCCGCCGGACAGGGGAGTCCCCCTTAACTAATGAAAAACTGTTTTTT. The full variable domain, its missing parts supplied by reference TRBV7-6 and TRBJ1-4, is GAGVSQSPRYKVTKRGQDVALRCDPISGHVSLYWYRQALGQGPEFLTYFNYEAQQDKSGLPNDRFSAERPEGSISTLTIQRTEQRDSAMYRCASSPPRRTGESPLTNEKLFFGSGTQLSVL.

The rearrangement uses TRBV7-3 and TRBJ2-7; D remains unclear. This CDR3 is 14 amino acids long. Germline loops: CDR1 SGHTA, CDR2 FQGTGA. Deletions cut 7 bases from V and 1 base from J, with 14 bases between. The CDR3 coding sequence is TGTGCCAGCACCTATTCCGACATATCCTACGAGCAGTACTTC. This codes for CASTYSDISYEQYF.

The chain recombines TRBV19 with TRBJ2-5, with TRBD2 matching 13 bases. The CDR3 contains 15 residues. After removal of 5 bases from V and 5 bases from J, the junction contained 5 bases not matched to a gene. The germline gives CDR1 LNHDA, CDR2 SQIVND (reference sequence). In DNA, the CDR3 is TGTGCCAGTAGTCAAAGACTAGCGGGAGGTGAGACCCAGTACTTC. This translates into CASSQRLAGGETQYF.

The chain uses TRBV6-5 and TRBJ1-1, with 8 bases lining up with TRBD1. Germline CDR1 MNHEY, CDR2 SVGAGI. V trimming: 7 bases; J trimming: 0 bases; junction bases outside the gene matches: 4. CDR3 length: 14 residues. The DNA of the CDR3 is TGTGCCAGCAAGAAACAGGGGGTGAACACTGAAGCTTTCTTT. Translation: CASKKQGVNTEAFF.

V and J are TRBV28 and TRBJ2-5, with unresolved D. Germline CDR1 reads MDHEN; CDR2 reads SYDVKM. The CDR3 has 13 amino acids. Deletions cut 4 bases from V and 5 bases from J, with 11 bases between. For the CDR3, the DNA is TGTGCCAGCAGTTCTAGTGAAACGGAGACCCAGTACTTC. This translates into CASSSSETETQYF.

The V call is TRBV7-6, the J call TRBJ2-1; 9 nucleotides line up with TRBD2. V gave up 5 bases and J gave up 7 bases; unmatched junction bases: 6. This CDR3 has 14 residues. The V gene's germline CDR1 is SGHVS and CDR2 FNYEAQ. The CDR3 DNA reads as TGTGCCAGCAGCCTCAGCGGGAGGCTGAATGAGCAGTTCTTC. As protein: CASSLSGRLNEQFF. The variable domain in full, with the rest retrieved from reference TRBV7-6 and TRBJ2-1, is GAGVSQSPRYKVTKRGQDVALRCDPISGHVSLYWYRQALGQGPEFLTYFNYEAQQDKSGLPNDRFSAERPEGSISTLTIQRTEQRDSAMYRCASSLSGRLNEQFFGPGTRLTVL.

The chain carries TRBV19 and TRBJ2-1; 7 bases fit TRBD2. Germline assignment: CDR1 LNHDA and CDR2 SQIVND (reference sequence). V lost 7 bases to trimming and J lost 3 bases; unmatched junction nucleotides: 9. CDR3 size: 15 residues. The DNA of the CDR3 is TGTGCCAGTACCTCTCTAGCGGAGGGCTACAATGAGCAGTTCTTC. Translated, it gives CASTSLAEGYNEQFF.

This chain links TRBV12-1 with TRBJ2-3; the table gives TRBD2 as D, unverified against the DNA. TRBV12-1 is flagged as a pseudogene. The CDR3 runs to 11 residues. The CDR3 sequence is CASSFRDTQYF. The CDR3 nucleotides are TGTGCCAGCAGCTTTCGTGATACGCAGTATTTT.

This rearrangement joins TRBV28 to TRBJ2-7; D is possibly TRBD1 or TRBD2 (5 bases each). Germline CDR1 is MDHEN and CDR2 is SYDVKM. CDR3 length: 15 amino acids. Trimming took off 5 bases at V and 3 bases at J, with 17 bases between the two ends. CDR3 sequence: CASSPVGEIRYEQYF. CDR3 DNA sequence: TGTGCCAGCAGTCCGGTGGGGGAAATCCGCTACGAGCAGTACTTC.

The rearrangement joins TRBV11-3 to TRBJ2-7; the D gene is possibly TRBD2 (6 bases). Per the germline V gene, CDR1 is SGHNT and CDR2 is YENEEA. The CDR3 sequence is 15 residues long. Trimming took 0 bases from V and 3 from J, leaving 12 bases between them. The CDR3: CASSLDSGGNYEQYF. In nucleotides, the CDR3 is TGTGCCAGCAGCTTAGATAGTGGGGGGAACTACGAGCAGTACTTC.

CDR3 protein: CASSSRDRGPEPADTQYF. CDR3 bases: TGTGCCAGCAGCTCCCGGGACAGGGGGCCTGAACCGGCAGATACGCAGTATTTT. The rearrangement links TRBV7-9 to TRBJ2-3, with 12 positions matching TRBD1. In germline, CDR1 is SEHNR, CDR2 FQNEAQ (reference sequence). Trimming removed 4 bases from V and 4 bases from J; junction bases left unmatched: 12. The CDR3 runs 18 residues. The entire variable domain, with the rest obtained from reference TRBV7-9 and TRBJ2-3, is as follows: DTGVSQNPRHKITKRGQNVTFRCDPISEHNRLYWYRQTLGQGPEFLTYFQNEAQLEKSRLLSDRFSAERPKGSFSTLEIQRTEQGDSAMYLCASSSRDRGPEPADTQYFGPGTRLTVL.

J is TRBJ1-1 and V is TRBV11-3, with D possibly TRBD1 on 5 matching bases. Germline V lookup: CDR1 SGHNT, CDR2 YENEEA. Trimming took off 4 bases at V and 10 bases at J, with 13 bases between the two ends. CDR3 length: 12 residues. CDR3 in DNA: TGTGCCAGCAGCTCGGGGGAGGGCGTAGCTTTCTTT. It specifies CASSSGEGVAFF.

J is TRBJ2-5 and V is TRBV28; 8 positions match TRBD2. TRBJ2-7 matches the DNA end more closely, so the J call is doubtful. CDR3 size: 17 residues. CDR1 and CDR2 (germline): MDHEN, SYDVKM. In DNA, the CDR3 is TGTGCCAGCAGTCCGCCGGGACTAGTCTTTCTATCCTACGAGCAGTACTTC. Translated: CASSPPGLVFLSYEQYF.

This clone was observed a single time. This chain links TRBV27 with TRBJ1-3; no firm D call. The CDR3 totals 12 residues. V lost 5 bases to trimming and J lost 11 bases, with 13 bases between them. Germline V gene sequence: CDR1 MNHEY, CDR2 SMNVEV (reference sequence). CDR3 coding DNA: TGTGCCAGCAGTCCGGACCTGGTGGCCATATATTTT. This sequence encodes CASSPDLVAIYF.

This sequence joins TRBV7-9 and TRBJ1-1, with D possibly being TRBD1 (5 bases). Germline loops: CDR1 SEHNR, CDR2 FQNEAQ (reference sequence). This CDR3 is built from 12 residues. V was trimmed by 10 bases and J by 8 bases, leaving 17 bases between them. The CDR3 DNA is TGTGCCACTACAGGTTTGGTAGTGGAAGCTTTCTTT. Its translation: CATTGLVVEAFF.